One and the same sample provided the 3 T cell receptor beta chains below, sequenced in a study of OX40 agonist ivuxolimab in advanced cancers. Sequencing used immunoSEQ multiplex PCR; TCRdb keeps in-frame clones, though not all of them. The repertoire holds about 80,000 clones, over 90% seen once, with around 0.7% in the top ten. This sample comprised CD4+ or CD8+ T cells sorted from blood, obtained in a trial of the OX40 agonist ivuxolimab. The source of these receptors is an adult with an advanced solid tumor such as melanoma, head and neck, liver or kidney cancer.

The chain joins TRBV6-5 to TRBJ2-1; TRBD2 matches at 7 bases. The junction had 13 bases not matched to a gene; V was cut back by 5 bases and J by 9 bases. CDR1 and CDR2 from the germline V gene are MNHEY and SVGAGI. The CDR3 length is 15 residues. Here the CDR3 reads CASSTGGSLDGEQFF. The CDR3 DNA follows: TGTGCCAGCAGTACGGGGGGTAGTCTTGACGGTGAGCAGTTCTTC.

The chain recombines TRBV27 with TRBJ1-1; 7 bases map to TRBD1. The V gene end was trimmed by 2 bases and the J gene end by 0 bases; junction bases not matched to a gene: 0. This CDR3 contains 14 residues. Per the germline V gene, CDR1 is MNHEY and CDR2 is SMNVEV (reference sequence). This CDR3 is CASSLDRVNTEAFF. As DNA, the CDR3 is TGTGCCAGCAGTTTAGACAGGGTGAACACTGAAGCTTTCTTT.

The rearrangement uses TRBV28 and TRBJ1-2; 7 bases agree with TRBD1. The CDR3 length is 16 residues. Germline V gene lookup returns CDR1 MDHEN and CDR2 SYDVKM. The V gene end was trimmed by 4 bases and the J gene end by 4 bases; junction bases not matched to a gene: 12. As DNA, the CDR3 is TGTGCCAGCAGTTCCTCGCCGGGACAGCTACTCTATGGCTACACCTTC. Translating it yields CASSSSPGQLLYGYTF.